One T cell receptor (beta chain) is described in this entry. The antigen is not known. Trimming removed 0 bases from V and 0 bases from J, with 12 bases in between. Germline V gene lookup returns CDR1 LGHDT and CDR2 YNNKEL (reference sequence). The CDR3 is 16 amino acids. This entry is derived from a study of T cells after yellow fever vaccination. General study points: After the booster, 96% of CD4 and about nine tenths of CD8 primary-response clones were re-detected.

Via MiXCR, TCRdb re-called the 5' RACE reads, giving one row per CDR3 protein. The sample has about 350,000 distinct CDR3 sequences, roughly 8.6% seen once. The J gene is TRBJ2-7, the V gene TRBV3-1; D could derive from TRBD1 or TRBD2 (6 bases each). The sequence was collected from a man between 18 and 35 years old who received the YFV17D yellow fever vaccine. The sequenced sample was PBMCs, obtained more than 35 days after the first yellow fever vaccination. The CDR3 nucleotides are TGTGCCAGCAGCCAAGATGAAGGGGGGTGCTCCTACGAGCAGTACGTC. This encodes CASSQDEGGCSYEQYV.